This T cell receptor beta chain was recovered during a study of response to subunit inactivated influenza vaccine. Findings and caveats of the study: It was suggested by the authors that few new T cells are recruited by each seasonal influenza vaccination.

This CDR3 spans 15 amino acids. From germline, CDR1 is MNHEY and CDR2 SVGEGT. Trimming stripped 2 bases from V and 5 bases from J, with 10 bases between. TCRdb reprocessed the RT-PCR reads with MiXCR, giving one entry per CDR3 protein. The data contain about 310,000 distinct CDR3 sequences, 20% to 25% of them singletons. On this clonotype itself: The antigen remains unidentified.

The source of this sequence is a man between 50 and 69 years old who received an inactivated influenza vaccine. The material sequenced was PBMCs from blood, taken approximately 20 months after vaccination. The chain couples TRBV6-2 or TRBV6-3 to TRBJ1-6; TRBD1 might be the D (5 bases). The CDR3 DNA sequence: TGTGCCAGCAGTTACACGCAGGGAAATAATTCACCCCTCCACTTT. Protein sequence: CASSYTQGNNSPLHF.